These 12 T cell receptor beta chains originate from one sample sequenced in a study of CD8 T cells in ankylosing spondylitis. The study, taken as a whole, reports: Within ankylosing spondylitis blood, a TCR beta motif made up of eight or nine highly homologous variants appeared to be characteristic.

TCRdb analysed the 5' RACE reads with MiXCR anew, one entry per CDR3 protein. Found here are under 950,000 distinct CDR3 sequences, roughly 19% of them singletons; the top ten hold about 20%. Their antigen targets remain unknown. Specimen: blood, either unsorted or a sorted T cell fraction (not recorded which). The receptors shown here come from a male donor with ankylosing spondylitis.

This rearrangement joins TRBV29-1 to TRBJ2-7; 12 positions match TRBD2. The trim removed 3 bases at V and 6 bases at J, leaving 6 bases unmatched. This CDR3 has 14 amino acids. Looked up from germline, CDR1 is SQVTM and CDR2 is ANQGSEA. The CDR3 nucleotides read TGCAGCGTTGAGGGACTAGCGGGCCCCTCCGAGCAGTACTTC. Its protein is CSVEGLAGPSEQYF.

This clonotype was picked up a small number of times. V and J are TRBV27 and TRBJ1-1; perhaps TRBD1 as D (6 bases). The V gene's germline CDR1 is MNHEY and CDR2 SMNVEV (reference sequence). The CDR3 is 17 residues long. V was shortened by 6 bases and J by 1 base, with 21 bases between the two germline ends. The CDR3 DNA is TGTGCCAGCAGCCCCCTAGTCGGGGGCTACCCGAACACTGAAGCTTTCTTT. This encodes CASSPLVGGYPNTEAFF.

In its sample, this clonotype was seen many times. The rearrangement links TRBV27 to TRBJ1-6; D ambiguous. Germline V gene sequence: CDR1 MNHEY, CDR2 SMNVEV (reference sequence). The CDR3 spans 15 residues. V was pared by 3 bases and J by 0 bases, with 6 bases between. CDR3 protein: CASSLAGSYNSPLHF. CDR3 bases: TGTGCCAGCAGTTTGGCAGGCTCCTATAATTCACCCCTCCACTTT.

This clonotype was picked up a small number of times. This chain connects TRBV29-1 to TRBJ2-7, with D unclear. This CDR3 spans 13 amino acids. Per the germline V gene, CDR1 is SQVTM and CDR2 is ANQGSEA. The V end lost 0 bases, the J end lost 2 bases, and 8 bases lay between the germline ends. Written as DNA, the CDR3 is TGCAGCGTTGAAGATTTGGGCACCTACGAGCAGTACTTC. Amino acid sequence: CSVEDLGTYEQYF.

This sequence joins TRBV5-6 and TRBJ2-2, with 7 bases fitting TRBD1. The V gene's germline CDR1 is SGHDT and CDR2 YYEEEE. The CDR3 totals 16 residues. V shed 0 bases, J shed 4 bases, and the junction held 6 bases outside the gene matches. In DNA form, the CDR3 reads TGTGCCAGCAGCTTGGTATACAGGGGAGCCACCGGGGAGCTGTTTTTT. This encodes CASSLVYRGATGELFF.

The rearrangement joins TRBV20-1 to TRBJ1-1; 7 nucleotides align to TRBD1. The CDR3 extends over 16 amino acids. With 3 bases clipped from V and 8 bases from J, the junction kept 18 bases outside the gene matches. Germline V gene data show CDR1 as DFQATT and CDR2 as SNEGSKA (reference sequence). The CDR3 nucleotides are TGCAGTGCTAGCGGGAGAGGGGGCCAGTCGTTGTCGGAAGCTTTCTTT. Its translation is CSASGRGGQSLSEAFF.

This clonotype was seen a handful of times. CDR3 coding DNA: TGTGCCAGCAGCTTAGACGAGACTAGCTGGAGCTCCTACAATGAGCAGTTCTTC. Its protein product is CASSLDETSWSSYNEQFF. This rearrangement joins TRBV11-1 to TRBJ2-1, with 7 positions matching TRBD2. This CDR3 spans 18 amino acids. Germline V gene data show CDR1 as SGHAT and CDR2 as FQDESV (reference sequence). With 1 base clipped from V and 0 bases from J, the junction kept 9 bases outside the gene matches.

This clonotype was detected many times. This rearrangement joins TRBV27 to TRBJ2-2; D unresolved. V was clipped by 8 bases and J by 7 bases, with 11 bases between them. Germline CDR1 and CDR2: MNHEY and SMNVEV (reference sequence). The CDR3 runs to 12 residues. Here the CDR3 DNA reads TGTGCCAGCTCTTCAGGCTACGGGGAGCTGTTTTTT. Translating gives CASSSGYGELFF.

The CDR3 bases are TGCAGTGCTAGGGTAGATCCCTACAATGAGCAGTTCTTC. Protein product: CSARVDPYNEQFF. The chain employs TRBV20-1 and TRBJ2-1, with D unresolved. Germline CDR1 reads DFQATT; CDR2 reads SNEGSKA (reference sequence). This CDR3 comprises 13 residues. V lost 3 bases and J lost 2, with 8 bases in between.

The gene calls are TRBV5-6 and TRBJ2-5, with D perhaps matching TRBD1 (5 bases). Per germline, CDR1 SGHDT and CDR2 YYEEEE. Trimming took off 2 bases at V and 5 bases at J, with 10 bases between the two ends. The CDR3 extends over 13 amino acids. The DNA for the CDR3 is TGTGCCAGCAGCTTCCAGGGAAGCGAGACCCAGTACTTC. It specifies CASSFQGSETQYF.

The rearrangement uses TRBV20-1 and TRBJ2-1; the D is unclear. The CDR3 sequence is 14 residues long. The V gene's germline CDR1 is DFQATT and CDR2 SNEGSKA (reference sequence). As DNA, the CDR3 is TGCAACCCCTTTTCTGGGGACTCCTACAATGAGCAGTTCTTC. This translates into CNPFSGDSYNEQFF.

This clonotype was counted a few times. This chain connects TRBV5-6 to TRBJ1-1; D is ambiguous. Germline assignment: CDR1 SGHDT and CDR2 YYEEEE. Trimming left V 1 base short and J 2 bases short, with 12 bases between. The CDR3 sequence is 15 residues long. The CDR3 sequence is CASSLIGDGNTEAFF. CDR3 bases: TGTGCCAGCAGCTTGATCGGGGATGGTAACACTGAAGCTTTCTTT.